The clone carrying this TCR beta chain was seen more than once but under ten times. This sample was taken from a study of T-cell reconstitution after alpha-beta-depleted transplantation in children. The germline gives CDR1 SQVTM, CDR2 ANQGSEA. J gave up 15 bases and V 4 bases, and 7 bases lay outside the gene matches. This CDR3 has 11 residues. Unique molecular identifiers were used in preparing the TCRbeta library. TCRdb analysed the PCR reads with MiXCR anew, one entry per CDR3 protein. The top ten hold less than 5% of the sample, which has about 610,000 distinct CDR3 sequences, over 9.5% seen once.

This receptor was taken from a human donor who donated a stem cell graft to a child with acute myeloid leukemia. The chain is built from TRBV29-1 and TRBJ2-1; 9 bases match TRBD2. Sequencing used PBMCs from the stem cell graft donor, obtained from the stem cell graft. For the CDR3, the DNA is TGCAGCGTTGCGGCGGGAGGGAAAATGTTCTTC. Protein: CSVAAGGKMFF.